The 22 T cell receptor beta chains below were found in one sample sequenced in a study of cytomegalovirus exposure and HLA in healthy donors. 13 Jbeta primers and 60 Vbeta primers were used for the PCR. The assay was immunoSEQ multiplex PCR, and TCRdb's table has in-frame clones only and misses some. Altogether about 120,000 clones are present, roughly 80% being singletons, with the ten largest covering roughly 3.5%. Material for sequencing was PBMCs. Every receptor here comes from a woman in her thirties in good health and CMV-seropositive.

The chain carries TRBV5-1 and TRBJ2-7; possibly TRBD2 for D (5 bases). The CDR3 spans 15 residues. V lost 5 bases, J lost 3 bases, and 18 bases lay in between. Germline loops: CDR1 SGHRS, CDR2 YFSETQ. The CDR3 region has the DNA TGCGCCAGCAGTCCGGAGGCTAGCAAGAACTACGAGCAGTACTTC. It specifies CASSPEASKNYEQYF.

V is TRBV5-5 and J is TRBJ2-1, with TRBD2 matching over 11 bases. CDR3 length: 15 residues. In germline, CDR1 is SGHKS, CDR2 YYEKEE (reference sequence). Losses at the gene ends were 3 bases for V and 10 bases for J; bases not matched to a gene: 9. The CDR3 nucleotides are TGTGCCAGCAGCTGGAATAGCGGGGGGGCCGGGGAGCAGTTCTTC. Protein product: CASSWNSGGAGEQFF.

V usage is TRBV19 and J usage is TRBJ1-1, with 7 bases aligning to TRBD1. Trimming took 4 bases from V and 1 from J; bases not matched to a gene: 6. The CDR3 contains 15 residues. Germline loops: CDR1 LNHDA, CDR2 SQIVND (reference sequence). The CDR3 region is CASSRDSGRNTEAFF. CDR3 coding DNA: TGTGCCAGTAGTAGGGACAGTGGACGGAACACTGAAGCTTTCTTT.

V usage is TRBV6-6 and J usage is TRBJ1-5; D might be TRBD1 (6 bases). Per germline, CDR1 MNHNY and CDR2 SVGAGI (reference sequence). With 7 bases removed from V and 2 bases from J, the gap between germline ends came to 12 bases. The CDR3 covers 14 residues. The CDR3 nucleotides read TGTGCCAGCACCGAGGGGGACGGCAATCAGCCCCAGCATTTT. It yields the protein CASTEGDGNQPQHF.

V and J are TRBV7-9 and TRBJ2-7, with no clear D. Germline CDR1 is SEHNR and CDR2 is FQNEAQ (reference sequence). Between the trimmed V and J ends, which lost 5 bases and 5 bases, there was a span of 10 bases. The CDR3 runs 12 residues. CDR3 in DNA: TGTGCCAGCAGCCGCCAGATGGACGAGCAGTACTTC. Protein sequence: CASSRQMDEQYF.

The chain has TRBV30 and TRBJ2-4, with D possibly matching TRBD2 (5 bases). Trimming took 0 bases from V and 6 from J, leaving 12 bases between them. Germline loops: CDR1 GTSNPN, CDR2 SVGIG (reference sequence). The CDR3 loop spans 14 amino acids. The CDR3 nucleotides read TGTGCCTGGAGTGTACCTGTCCGGGGAAACATTCAGTACTTC. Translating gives CAWSVPVRGNIQYF.

CDR3 amino acids: CASSQVGQGLNEKLFF. CDR3 coding DNA: TGTGCCAGCAGCCAAGTTGGACAGGGACTGAATGAAAAACTGTTTTTT. The chain combines TRBV4-2 with TRBJ1-4; 8 nucleotides agree with TRBD1. After removal of 1 base from V and 5 bases from J, the junction contained 6 bases not matched to a gene. The CDR3 spans 16 residues. Germline V gene lookup returns CDR1 LGHNA and CDR2 YNFKEQ.

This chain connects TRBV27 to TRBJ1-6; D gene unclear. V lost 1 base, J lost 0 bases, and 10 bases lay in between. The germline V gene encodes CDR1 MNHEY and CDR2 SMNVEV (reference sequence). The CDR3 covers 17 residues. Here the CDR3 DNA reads TGTGCCAGCAGTTTATTTGGTTCGAGCTCCTATAATTCACCCCTCCACTTT. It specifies CASSLFGSSSYNSPLHF.

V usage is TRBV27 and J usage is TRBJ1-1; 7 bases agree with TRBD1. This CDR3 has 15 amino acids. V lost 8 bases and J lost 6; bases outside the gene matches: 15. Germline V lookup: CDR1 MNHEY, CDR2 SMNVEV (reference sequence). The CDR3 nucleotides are TGTGCCAGCGGACCCTATGACAGGGTTGGGGCTGAAGCTTTCTTT. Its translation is CASGPYDRVGAEAFF.

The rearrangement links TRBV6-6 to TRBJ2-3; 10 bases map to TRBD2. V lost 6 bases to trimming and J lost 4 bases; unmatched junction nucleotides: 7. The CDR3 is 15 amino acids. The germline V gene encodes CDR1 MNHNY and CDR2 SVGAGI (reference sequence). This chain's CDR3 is CASRPSGGAADTQYF. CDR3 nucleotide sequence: TGTGCCAGCAGACCGAGCGGGGGGGCTGCAGATACGCAGTATTTT.

CDR3 coding DNA: TGTGCCAGCAGTAGACAGGTTAACTATGGCTACACCTTC. Its protein product is CASSRQVNYGYTF. The gene calls are TRBV28 and TRBJ1-2; D possibly corresponds to TRBD1 (6 bases). V lost 5 bases, J lost 1 base, and 8 bases lay in between. The CDR3 covers 13 residues. CDR1 and CDR2 (germline): MDHEN, SYDVKM.

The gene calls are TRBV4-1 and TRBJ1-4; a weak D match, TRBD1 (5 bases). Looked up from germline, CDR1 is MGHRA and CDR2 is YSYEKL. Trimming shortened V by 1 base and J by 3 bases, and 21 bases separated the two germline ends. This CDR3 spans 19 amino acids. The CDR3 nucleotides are TGCGCCAGCAGCCAAGCCAACAGCATGGCCGGGGGTTCTAATGAAAAACTGTTTTTT. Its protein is CASSQANSMAGGSNEKLFF.

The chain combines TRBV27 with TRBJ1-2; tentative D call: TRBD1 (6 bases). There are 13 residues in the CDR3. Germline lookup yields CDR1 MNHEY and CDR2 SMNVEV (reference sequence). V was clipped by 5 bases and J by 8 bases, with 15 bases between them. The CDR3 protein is CASSREGGWGYTF. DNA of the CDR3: TGTGCCAGCAGTAGGGAGGGGGGTTGGGGCTACACCTTC.

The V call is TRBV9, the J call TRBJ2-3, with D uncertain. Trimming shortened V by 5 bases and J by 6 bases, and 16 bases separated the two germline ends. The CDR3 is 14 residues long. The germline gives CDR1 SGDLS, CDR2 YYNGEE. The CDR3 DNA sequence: TGTGCCAGCAGTCCTTGGGCCGTTGAGGATACGCAGTATTTT. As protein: CASSPWAVEDTQYF.

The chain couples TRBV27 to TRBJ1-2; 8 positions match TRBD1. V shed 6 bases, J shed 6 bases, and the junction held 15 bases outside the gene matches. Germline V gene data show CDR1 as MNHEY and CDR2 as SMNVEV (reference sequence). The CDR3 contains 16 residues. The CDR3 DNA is TGTGCCAGCAGGACCCTCCGGGGGACAGGAAGCCATGGCTACACCTTC. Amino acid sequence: CASRTLRGTGSHGYTF.

The CDR3 bases are TGCGCCAGCAGGCCAGCGGGGGGTTCGAACACCGGGGAGCTGTTTTTT. As protein: CASRPAGGSNTGELFF. This chain connects TRBV5-1 to TRBJ2-2, with 9 nucleotides matching TRBD2. CDR1 and CDR2 from the germline V gene are SGHRS and YFSETQ. The junction had 5 bases not matched to a gene; V was cut back by 5 bases and J by 0 bases. The length of the CDR3 is 16 residues.

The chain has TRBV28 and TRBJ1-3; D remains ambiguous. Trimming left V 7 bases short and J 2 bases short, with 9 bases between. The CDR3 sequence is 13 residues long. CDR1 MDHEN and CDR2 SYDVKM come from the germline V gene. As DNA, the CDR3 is TGTGCCAGCATCACAGCCGCTGGAAACACCATATATTTT. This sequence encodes CASITAAGNTIYF.

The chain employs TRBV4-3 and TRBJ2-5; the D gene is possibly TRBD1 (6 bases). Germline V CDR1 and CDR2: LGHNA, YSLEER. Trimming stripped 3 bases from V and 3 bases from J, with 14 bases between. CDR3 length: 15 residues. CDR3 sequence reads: CASSHYIRDKETQYF. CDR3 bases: TGCGCCAGCAGCCATTACATCCGGGACAAAGAGACCCAGTACTTC.

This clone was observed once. CDR3 in amino acids: CASKPSSNYGYTF. As DNA, the CDR3 is TGTGCCAGCAAACCGAGCTCCAACTATGGCTACACCTTC. The chain joins TRBV2 to TRBJ1-2, with no clear D. V lost 7 bases to trimming and J lost 2 bases, with 11 bases between them. The CDR3 extends over 13 amino acids. The germline gives CDR1 SNHLY, CDR2 FYNNEI.

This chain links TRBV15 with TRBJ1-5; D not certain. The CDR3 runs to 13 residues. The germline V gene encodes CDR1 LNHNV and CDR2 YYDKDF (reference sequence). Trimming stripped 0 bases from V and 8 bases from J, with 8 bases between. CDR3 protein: CATSRDWSKPQHF. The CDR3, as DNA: TGTGCCACCAGCAGAGATTGGTCTAAGCCCCAGCATTTT.

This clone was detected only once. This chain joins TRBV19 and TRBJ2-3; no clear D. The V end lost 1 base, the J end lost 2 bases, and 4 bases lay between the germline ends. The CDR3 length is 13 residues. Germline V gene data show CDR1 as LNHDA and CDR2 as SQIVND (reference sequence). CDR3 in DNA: TGTGCCAGTAGTATAGGTCACACAGATACGCAGTATTTT. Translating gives CASSIGHTDTQYF.

The CDR3 coding sequence is TGTGCCAGCATACAGGAGCAGGCCCGCAATGGCTACACCTTC. The encoded protein is CASIQEQARNGYTF. V gene TRBV2 combines with J gene TRBJ1-2, with D maybe TRBD1 (5 bases). V was shortened by 7 bases and J by 6 bases, with 18 bases between the two germline ends. Germline loops: CDR1 SNHLY, CDR2 FYNNEI. The CDR3 totals 14 residues.